The 10 T cell receptor beta chains below were found in one sample sequenced in a study of T cell responses to AZD1222 COVID-19 vaccine. TCRdb's table, derived via immunoSEQ multiplex PCR, lists solely in-frame clones and lacks some. The repertoire consists of about 270,000 clones, with around 93% occurring once and the leading ten covering 0.55%. The sample in question was peripheral blood, obtained 28 days after the second AZD1222 dose. These receptors were taken from an adult who received the AZD1222 COVID-19 vaccine.

The chain links TRBV11-3 to TRBJ2-2, with D hard to call. The CDR3 length is 13 residues. Germline V lookup: CDR1 SGHNT, CDR2 YENEEA. Deletions cut 1 base from V and 2 bases from J, with 2 bases between. CDR3 sequence: CASSLANTGELFF. The DNA for the CDR3 is TGTGCCAGCAGCTTAGCAAACACCGGGGAGCTGTTTTTT.

The rearrangement joins TRBV7-2 to TRBJ1-2, with 8 bases fitting TRBD1. Trimming removed 5 bases from V and 2 bases from J; junction bases left unmatched: 7. The germline gives CDR1 SGHTA, CDR2 FQGNSA. The CDR3 has 15 amino acids. CDR3 sequence (DNA): TGTGCCAGCAGCCGCACGACAGGGGCGAACTATGGCTACACCTTC. As protein: CASSRTTGANYGYTF.

The chain carries TRBV7-9 and TRBJ1-2, with 7 bases aligning to TRBD1. Germline CDR1 reads SEHNR; CDR2 reads FQNEAQ (reference sequence). The CDR3 is 15 residues long. V dropped 8 bases and J dropped 6; count of bases not matched to a gene: 15. The CDR3 loop is CASSTPQGVKNGYTF. As DNA, the CDR3 is TGTGCCAGCTCAACCCCGCAGGGGGTAAAAAATGGCTACACCTTC. The variable domain in full, completed from reference TRBV7-9 and TRBJ1-2, reads DTGVSQNPRHKITKRGQNVTFRCDPISEHNRLYWYRQTLGQGPEFLTYFQNEAQLEKSRLLSDRFSAERPKGSFSTLEIQRTEQGDSAMYLCASSTPQGVKNGYTFGSGTRLTVV.

This clone showed up just a few times. This chain connects TRBV9 to TRBJ1-2; 8 bases are a match to TRBD1. From germline, CDR1 is SGDLS and CDR2 YYNGEE. J gave up 7 bases and V 7 bases, and 9 bases lay outside the gene matches. The CDR3 has 13 residues. The CDR3 loop reads CASQGIDRGGYTF. CDR3 nucleotides: TGTGCCAGCCAGGGAATCGACAGGGGTGGCTACACCTTC.

This clone was counted a single time. The chain couples TRBV28 to TRBJ1-6, with D maybe TRBD1 (5 bases). The V gene's germline CDR1 is MDHEN and CDR2 SYDVKM. Trimming removed 6 bases from V and 10 bases from J, with 13 bases in between. CDR3 length equals 13 residues. The CDR3 nucleotides are TGTGCCAGCAGCTCATATCGGGGGTCACCCCTCCACTTT. Residues: CASSSYRGSPLHF. The whole variable domain, remainder taken from reference TRBV28 and TRBJ1-6, is DVKVTQSSRYLVKRTGEKVFLECVQDMDHENMFWYRQDPGLGLRLIYFSYDVKMKEKGDIPEGYSVSREKKERFSLILESASTNQTSMYLCASSSYRGSPLHFGNGTRLTVT.

This clone was picked up one time. The rearrangement uses TRBV2 and TRBJ2-1, with 8 bases fitting TRBD1. The CDR3 has 15 amino acids. After removal of 5 bases from V and 2 bases from J, the junction contained 5 bases not matched to a gene. Germline lookup yields CDR1 SNHLY and CDR2 FYNNEI. The CDR3 coding sequence is TGTGCCAGCAGTAATGACAGGGGTACCTACAATGAGCAGTTCTTC. Its translation is CASSNDRGTYNEQFF.

This chain uses TRBV10-3 with TRBJ2-5; D remains ambiguous. The germline V and J ends were trimmed by 4 bases and 5 bases, with 11 bases remaining between them. This CDR3 region has 13 residues. CDR1 is ENHRY, CDR2 SYGVKD, per germline. The CDR3 is CAISGERVETQYF. The CDR3 bases are TGTGCCATCAGTGGTGAACGGGTGGAGACCCAGTACTTC.

The chain carries TRBV15 and TRBJ1-1; D not resolved. There are 13 residues in the CDR3. V lost 5 bases, J lost 1 base, and 8 bases lay in between. Germline CDR1 LNHNV, CDR2 YYDKDF (reference sequence). The CDR3 loop reads CATSSSRNTEAFF. As DNA, the CDR3 is TGTGCCACCAGCTCGTCTCGGAACACTGAAGCTTTCTTT.

This clone was counted once. The V gene is TRBV28, the J gene TRBJ1-2, with D hard to call. The germline V gene has CDR1 MDHEN and CDR2 SYDVKM. V lost 5 bases and J lost 5, with 12 bases in between. The CDR3 totals 13 residues. The CDR3 nucleotides are TGTGCCAGCAGTCCACCCCCGGGTTATGGCTACACCTTC. Amino acid sequence: CASSPPPGYGYTF.

This clone occurred once. The sample carries other DNA sequences with the same CDR3. This chain connects TRBV28 to TRBJ1-2; TRBD1 might be the D (5 bases). This CDR3 is 14 amino acids long. CDR1 MDHEN and CDR2 SYDVKM come from the germline V gene. V lost 2 bases to trimming and J lost 2 bases, with 9 bases between them. The DNA of the CDR3 is TGTGCCAGCAGTTTAGGGGCAGGGAACTATGGCTACACCTTC. As protein: CASSLGAGNYGYTF.